What follows are 16 T cell receptor beta chains derived from one specimen sequenced in a study of beta chain features in type 1 diabetes. These receptors lack a known antigen. General observations from the study: The study found moderately but significantly shorter TCRB CDR3s in all four CD4+ subsets of Type 1 diabetes patients.

The sequenced template was cDNA made from the entire isolated RNA. Assay: immunoSEQ multiplex PCR; the TCRdb copy retains only in-frame clones and omits some. The sample lists fewer than 200,000 clones; 10% were seen once. The specimen was central memory CD4+ T cells from blood. The receptor set was obtained from a man aged 25-45 years with type 1 diabetes.

In this sample, this clone turned up a few times. The gene calls are TRBV27 and TRBJ2-7; TRBD2 aligns across 9 bases. The CDR3 contains 15 residues. Germline-derived CDR1 and CDR2 are MNHEY and SMNVEV (reference sequence). Unmatched junction bases numbered 13, after V lost 6 bases and J lost 7 bases. As DNA, the CDR3 is TGTGCCAGCAGACCGACTAGCGGTTCCTTCGGGGAGCAGTACTTC. It encodes CASRPTSGSFGEQYF.

The rearrangement uses TRBV7-2 and TRBJ2-1; D is possibly TRBD2 (5 bases). Germline V lookup: CDR1 SGHTA, CDR2 FQGNSA. V was trimmed by 4 bases and J by 4 bases, leaving 11 bases between them. This CDR3 contains 14 residues. The CDR3 DNA is TGTGCCAGCAGCTCGTCGGACTGGTACAATGAGCAGTTCTTC. This encodes CASSSSDWYNEQFF.

This clone was counted only a few times. The J gene is TRBJ2-7, the V gene TRBV5-1; 8 positions match TRBD2. The CDR3 spans 15 residues. Trimming cost V 3 bases and J 2 bases; bases outside gene matches: 7. CDR1 and CDR2 (germline): SGHRS, YFSETQ. CDR3: CASSWSGSSPYEQYF. The CDR3 DNA reads TGCGCCAGCAGCTGGAGCGGGAGTTCACCCTACGAGCAGTACTTC.

This clone was detected many times. The chain combines TRBV4-3 with TRBJ2-1; D may be TRBD2 (5 bases). CDR3 length: 14 residues. From germline, CDR1 is LGHNA and CDR2 YSLEER. V gave up 4 bases and J gave up 9 bases, with 16 bases separating them. The CDR3 nucleotides are TGCGCCAGCAGCCGACAACTAGGCCCCACTGAGCAGTTCTTC. This gives the protein CASSRQLGPTEQFF.

On this clone itself: At one boundary the junction diverges from the germline segment, which might be a read error. V and J are TRBV7-3 and TRBJ2-1; 7 bases agree with TRBD2. This CDR3 is built from 16 residues. Looked up from germline, CDR1 is SGHTA and CDR2 is FQGTGA. CDR3 in amino acids: CASSRSAGDSHNEQFF. CDR3 DNA: TGTGCCAGCAGCCGTAGTGCGGGAGACTCCCACAATGAGCAGTTCTTC. The whole variable domain, remainder taken from reference TRBV7-3 and TRBJ2-1, is GAGVSQTPSNKVTEKGKYVELRCDPISGHTALYWYRQSLGQGPEFLIYFQGTGAADDSGLPNDRFFAVRPEGSVSTLKIQRTERGDSAVYLCASSRSAGDSHNEQFFGPGTRLTVL.

This clone has a handful of counts. J is TRBJ1-4 and V is TRBV27; D is uncertain. This CDR3 has 12 residues. Germline V CDR1 and CDR2: MNHEY, SMNVEV (reference sequence). Trimming shortened V by 3 bases and J by 10 bases, and 9 bases separated the two germline ends. The CDR3 reads CASSFGEGKLFF. CDR3 nucleotide sequence: TGTGCCAGCAGTTTCGGGGAGGGAAAACTGTTTTTT.

The CDR3 coding sequence is TGTGCCAGCGCGACGGACAGGGACTATCAGCCCCAGCATTTT. It translates to CASATDRDYQPQHF. The chain combines TRBV7-9 with TRBJ1-5; TRBD1 matches 8 bases. The CDR3 contains 14 residues. Trimming removed 8 bases from V and 5 bases from J; junction bases left unmatched: 8. Germline values: CDR1 SEHNR, CDR2 FQNEAQ (reference sequence).

The CDR3 sequence is CASSRDRGDHYGYTF. CDR3 nucleotides: TGTGCCAGCAGTCGGGACAGGGGAGATCACTATGGCTACACCTTC. The rearrangement uses TRBV2 and TRBJ1-2; TRBD1 aligns across 10 bases. V shed 5 bases, J shed 3 bases, and the junction held 6 bases outside the gene matches. The CDR3 is made up of 15 amino acids. Per germline, CDR1 SNHLY and CDR2 FYNNEI.

The V call is TRBV5-4, the J call TRBJ2-3, with D perhaps TRBD2 (6 bases). Per germline, CDR1 SGHNT and CDR2 YYREEE (reference sequence). Trimming took 4 bases from V and 10 from J, leaving 13 bases between them. The CDR3 has 12 amino acids. CDR3 amino acids: CASSPAGGAQYF. CDR3 nucleotide sequence: TGTGCCAGCAGCCCCGCCGGGGGTGCGCAGTATTTT.

The chain has TRBV6-6 and TRBJ2-7; tentatively, D is TRBD2 (7 bases). CDR3 length equals 16 residues. The germline CDR1 and CDR2 sequences are MNHNY and SVGAGI (reference sequence). Trimming left V 5 bases short and J 0 bases short, with 17 bases between. CDR3 sequence reads: CASSQGGGASSYEQYF. CDR3 coding DNA: TGTGCCAGCAGTCAGGGTGGGGGGGCGAGCTCCTACGAGCAGTACTTC.

V is TRBV7-9 and J is TRBJ2-7; 10 bases fit TRBD2. V shed 0 bases and J 6 bases; nucleotides not matched to a gene: 8. The CDR3 has 16 residues. Germline assignment: CDR1 SEHNR and CDR2 FQNEAQ (reference sequence). This CDR3 reads CASSLALAGEYREQYF. The CDR3 DNA reads TGTGCCAGCAGCTTAGCGCTAGCGGGAGAGTACCGCGAGCAGTACTTC.

CDR3 nucleotide sequence: TGTGCCAGCAGCCAGACTAGCGGGAGCCAAGAGACCCAGTACTTC. It specifies CASSQTSGSQETQYF. The J gene is TRBJ2-5, the V gene TRBV5-4; 12 bases line up with TRBD2. V dropped 4 bases and J dropped 1; count of bases not matched to a gene: 2. The germline gives CDR1 SGHNT, CDR2 YYREEE (reference sequence). This CDR3 spans 15 amino acids.

The chain joins TRBV28 to TRBJ1-2; 7 positions match TRBD1. Trimming removed 5 bases from V and 8 bases from J; junction bases left unmatched: 14. Germline V CDR1 and CDR2: MDHEN, SYDVKM. The CDR3 has 15 residues. CDR3 region: CASSPYDRASGGYTF. The CDR3 region has the DNA TGTGCCAGCAGTCCCTACGACAGGGCCTCCGGGGGCTACACCTTC.

The chain is built from TRBV29-1 and TRBJ2-5; maybe TRBD2 (6 bases). The length of the CDR3 is 14 residues. Trimming removed 4 bases from V and 4 bases from J, with 16 bases in between. CDR1 is SQVTM and CDR2 is ANQGSEA in the germline V gene. CDR3 region: CSVVGGSGIETQYF. The CDR3 coding sequence is TGCAGCGTTGTCGGAGGGAGTGGGATAGAGACCCAGTACTTC.

The V call is TRBV7-9, the J call TRBJ2-7, with 10 bases identical to TRBD1. Germline V lookup: CDR1 SEHNR, CDR2 FQNEAQ (reference sequence). The CDR3 consists of 13 residues. V was pared by 5 bases and J by 7 bases, with 5 bases of the junction left unmatched. For the CDR3, the DNA is TGTGCCAGCAGCCAGACAGGGGGCTGGGAGCAGTACTTC. Amino acids: CASSQTGGWEQYF.

The chain joins TRBV5-1 to TRBJ2-2; TRBD2 is a possible D gene (6 bases). The CDR3 contains 15 residues. Per the germline V gene, CDR1 is SGHRS and CDR2 is YFSETQ. V was clipped by 4 bases and J by 4 bases, with 14 bases between them. CDR3 loop: CASSLVGLSTGELFF. CDR3 sequence (DNA): TGCGCCAGCAGCCTCGTGGGACTGAGCACCGGGGAGCTGTTTTTT.